This TCR beta chain was sequenced in a study of T cell responses to AZD1222 COVID-19 vaccine. This clone occurred a few times. Its antigen is currently unknown. Whole-study findings and limits: Following two doses of AZD1222, Spike-specific TCR breadth and depth rose. Just five or six AZD1222 recipients tested seropositive at baseline.

The repertoire was sequenced with immunoSEQ multiplex PCR; TCRdb's copy has only in-frame clones and lacks some. Of 130,000 or so clones listed, over 85% are singletons. This CDR3 is built from 14 residues. With 6 bases clipped from V and 2 bases from J, the junction kept 5 bases outside the gene matches. Germline CDR1 SEHNR, CDR2 FQNEAQ (reference sequence). The TCR sequence derives from an adult in good health. The input for sequencing was peripheral blood, taken on day 0 of AZD1222 vaccination. V is TRBV7-9 and J is TRBJ2-7; 9 nucleotides line up with TRBD2. The CDR3 DNA reads TGTGCCAGCAGTCGACTAGCGGATCCCTACGAGCAGTACTTC. It is translated as CASSRLADPYEQYF.